The 26 T cell receptor beta chains below were found in one sample sequenced in a study of cytomegalovirus exposure and HLA in healthy donors (dated by TCRdb to 2016 to 2017). Receptor amplification or capture employed the immunoSEQ multiplex PCR assay. The multiplex PCR relied on a mix of 60 forward primers for TCR Vbeta segments and 13 reverse primers for TCR Jbeta segments. The clones in this table, taken by TCRdb from immuneACCESS, are in-frame only. Not every clone is retained; where verified, under half of the shortfall comes from an unresolved V gene, and the cause of the rest is unknown. A total of fewer than 200,000 clones appear in this sample, 80% of them only once. Roughly 1.9% of the sample is taken by the ten largest. The sequencing sample was made of PBMCs. These receptors came from a human donor in good health.

The J gene is TRBJ1-5, the V gene TRBV5-6, with 11 nucleotides matching TRBD1. The ends lost 4 bases at V and 2 bases at J; junction bases unmatched: 2. Germline V gene sequence: CDR1 SGHDT, CDR2 YYEEEE. This CDR3 is built from 15 residues. Here the CDR3 DNA reads TGTGCCAGCAGCGGGGGACAGGGGGGCAATCAGCCCCAGCATTTT. It encodes CASSGGQGGNQPQHF.

This clone appeared a few times. The V call is TRBV11-3, the J call TRBJ2-7; D might be TRBD2 (5 bases). Trimming took 6 bases from V and 4 from J, leaving 19 bases between them. The germline V gene has CDR1 SGHNT and CDR2 YENEEA. The CDR3 extends over 15 amino acids. The CDR3 DNA follows: TGTGCCAGCAGTCCAAAAGACAATACGGGGTACGAGCAGTACTTC. This sequence encodes CASSPKDNTGYEQYF.

V usage is TRBV13 and J usage is TRBJ1-2; no firm D call. This CDR3 has 13 residues. Trimming took off 4 bases at V and 3 bases at J, with 9 bases between the two ends. Germline loops: CDR1 PRHDT, CDR2 FYEKMQ (reference sequence). CDR3 loop: CASSSPPDYGYTF. CDR3 DNA: TGTGCCAGCAGCTCCCCCCCGGACTATGGCTACACCTTC. Full variable domain (rest looked up from reference TRBV13 and TRBJ1-2): AAGVIQSPRHLIKEKRETATLKCYPIPRHDTVYWYQQGPGQDPQFLISFYEKMQSDKGSIPDRFSAQQFSDYHSELNMSSLELGDSALYFCASSSPPDYGYTFGSGTRLTVV.

This chain uses TRBV4-1 with TRBJ2-3; TRBD2 matches 11 bases. CDR3 length: 16 amino acids. Germline-derived CDR1 and CDR2 are MGHRA and YSYEKL. J gave up 2 bases and V 5 bases, and 6 bases lay outside the gene matches. The CDR3 DNA reads TGCGCCAGCAGCACCAGACTAGCGGGATTCACAGATACGCAGTATTTT. It is translated as CASSTRLAGFTDTQYF.

The chain recombines TRBV9 with TRBJ1-4; D not certain. Trimming removed 4 bases from V and 7 bases from J, with 26 bases in between. Germline values: CDR1 SGDLS, CDR2 YYNGEE. This CDR3 comprises 18 residues. CDR3 sequence reads: CASSNIIGPAESPEKLFF. The CDR3 DNA reads as TGTGCCAGCAGCAACATTATTGGGCCTGCCGAATCCCCTGAAAAACTGTTTTTT.

The chain employs TRBV4-1 and TRBJ2-3; TRBD2 aligns across 16 bases. Germline trimming cut 4 bases from V and 3 bases from J; bases unmatched to any gene: 10. This CDR3 contains 19 residues. From germline, CDR1 is MGHRA and CDR2 YSYEKL. The CDR3 spells CASSPRYGTSGGATDTQYF. The CDR3 DNA reads TGCGCCAGCAGCCCCCGTTACGGGACTAGCGGGGGGGCGACAGATACGCAGTATTTT.

V usage is TRBV6-6 and J usage is TRBJ1-4; D may be TRBD1 (5 bases). This CDR3 is built from 12 residues. V lost 6 bases and J 8 bases, leaving 10 bases between the germline ends. CDR1 is MNHNY, CDR2 SVGAGI, per germline (reference sequence). The CDR3 region has the DNA TGTGCCAGCAGAACAGGAGGGGAAAAACTGTTTTTT. Protein product: CASRTGGEKLFF.

In this sample, this clone turned up a few times. The chain carries TRBV7-3 and TRBJ2-7; the match to TRBD2 covers 7 bases. Germline CDR1 reads SGHTA; CDR2 reads FQGTGA. V trimming: 2 bases; J trimming: 4 bases; junction bases outside the gene matches: 2. The CDR3 has 13 residues. The CDR3 bases are TGTGCCAGCAGCTTAGGGGGGGAGTACGAGCAGTACTTC. It translates to CASSLGGEYEQYF.

The chain employs TRBV6-5 and TRBJ1-2, with D perhaps matching TRBD1 (6 bases). V was trimmed by 0 bases and J by 8 bases, leaving 13 bases between them. CDR1 MNHEY and CDR2 SVGAGI come from the germline V gene. This CDR3 has 14 amino acids. As DNA, the CDR3 is TGTGCCAGCAGTTACTCGATTCAGGGGCCGGGCTACACCTTC. Residues: CASSYSIQGPGYTF.

The rearrangement links TRBV6-5 to TRBJ2-1; the match to TRBD2 covers 8 bases. The CDR3 has 14 residues. The V and J ends lost 2 bases and 12 bases, in that order; junction bases with no gene match: 9. Per the germline V gene, CDR1 is MNHEY and CDR2 is SVGAGI. Here the CDR3 DNA reads TGTGCCAGCAGTTACCGCGGGGGGATTGTTCCGCAGTTCTTC. Its protein product is CASSYRGGIVPQFF.

The chain joins TRBV2 to TRBJ1-1, with 7 bases lining up with TRBD1. The CDR3 totals 13 residues. V lost 9 bases and J lost 1; bases outside the gene matches: 5. From germline, CDR1 is SNHLY and CDR2 FYNNEI. In nucleotides, the CDR3 is TGTGCCAGGGCGAGACAGGGGAACACTGAAGCTTTCTTT. This gives the protein CARARQGNTEAFF. Full variable domain (rest looked up from reference TRBV2 and TRBJ1-1): EPEVTQTPSHQVTQMGQEVILRCVPISNHLYFYWYRQILGQKVEFLVSFYNNEISEKSEIFDDQFSVERPDGSNFTLKIRSTKLEDSAMYFCARARQGNTEAFFGQGTRLTVV.

The chain joins TRBV4-1 to TRBJ2-7, with D hard to call. CDR3 length: 13 residues. V was cut by 0 bases and J by 6 bases, with 9 bases left in between. The germline V gene has CDR1 MGHRA and CDR2 YSYEKL. Here the CDR3 reads CASSQESRGEQYF. Written as DNA, the CDR3 is TGCGCCAGCAGCCAAGAGTCGCGAGGCGAGCAGTACTTC.

J is TRBJ2-1 and V is TRBV18; 10 bases align to TRBD1. Germline lookup yields CDR1 KGHSH and CDR2 LQKENI. V was pared by 10 bases and J by 5 bases, with 8 bases of the junction left unmatched. The CDR3 runs 14 residues. In DNA, the CDR3 is TGTGCCACTGTCCGGGACAGGGGCAACAATGAGCAGTTCTTC. Protein product: CATVRDRGNNEQFF.

This clone was observed a single time. This chain connects TRBV19 to TRBJ2-3; no clear D. Germline lookup yields CDR1 LNHDA and CDR2 SQIVND (reference sequence). V lost 5 bases and J lost 2, with 11 bases in between. The CDR3 is made up of 14 amino acids. The CDR3 nucleotides read TGTGCCAGTAGTTCCCAGGAAAACACAGATACGCAGTATTTT. This sequence encodes CASSSQENTDTQYF.

The chain has TRBV5-1 and TRBJ2-7, with D hard to call. The V end was cut by 0 bases, the J end by 0 bases, with 13 bases between. This CDR3 region has 16 residues. Germline V CDR1 and CDR2: SGHRS, YFSETQ. The CDR3 sequence: CASSLAATSYSYEQYF. CDR3 nucleotide sequence: TGCGCCAGCAGCTTGGCAGCGACCAGTTACTCCTACGAGCAGTACTTC.

The chain employs TRBV11-2 and TRBJ1-1; D might be TRBD1 (5 bases). Germline V CDR1 and CDR2: SGHAT, FQNNGV. CDR3 length: 14 residues. V shed 1 base and J shed 2 bases, with 8 bases lying between them. In DNA form, the CDR3 reads TGTGCCAGCAGCTTAGGGGGCCCAAACACTGAAGCTTTCTTT. It yields the protein CASSLGGPNTEAFF.

A single count supports this clone. V usage is TRBV9 and J usage is TRBJ2-7; TRBD1 matches at 9 bases. Germline loops: CDR1 SGDLS, CDR2 YYNGEE. After removal of 3 bases from V and 1 base from J, the junction contained 5 bases not matched to a gene. This CDR3 spans 15 amino acids. The CDR3 sequence: CASSARQGESYEQYF. CDR3 coding DNA: TGTGCCAGCAGCGCCCGACAGGGGGAATCCTACGAGCAGTACTTC.

This clone was observed a few times. V usage is TRBV7-2 and J usage is TRBJ2-7; no firm D call. CDR1 is SGHTA, CDR2 FQGNSA, per germline. The CDR3 has 18 residues. Trimming removed 2 bases from V and 0 bases from J, with 20 bases in between. Written as DNA, the CDR3 is TGTGCCAGCAGCTTAAATAAAAGGATTGGGCGAAGCTCCTACGAGCAGTACTTC. Protein sequence: CASSLNKRIGRSSYEQYF.

This chain links TRBV19 with TRBJ2-1; TRBD1 matches 9 bases. CDR1 is LNHDA, CDR2 SQIVND, per germline (reference sequence). The CDR3 totals 15 residues. Trimming took 3 bases from V and 7 from J; bases not matched to a gene: 7. The CDR3 nucleotides are TGTGCCAGTAGTATCGACAGGGGGAGGGTGAATGAGCAGTTCTTC. This sequence encodes CASSIDRGRVNEQFF.

This clone appeared a single time. The chain combines TRBV4-3 with TRBJ2-3; 7 bases are shared with TRBD2. The germline V gene has CDR1 LGHNA and CDR2 YSLEER. Trimming at V came to 0 bases and at J to 1 base, leaving 7 bases not matched to a gene. This CDR3 spans 17 amino acids. CDR3: CASSQDVAGEGTDTQYF. The DNA for the CDR3 is TGCGCCAGCAGCCAAGATGTCGCGGGGGAGGGCACAGATACGCAGTATTTT.

This sequence joins TRBV2 and TRBJ1-1; no clear D gene. The V end lost 7 bases, the J end lost 0 bases, and 9 bases lay between the germline ends. CDR1 is SNHLY and CDR2 is FYNNEI in the germline V gene. The CDR3 extends over 13 amino acids. The DNA for the CDR3 is TGTGCCAGCAACCTCCAGGTGAACACTGAAGCTTTCTTT. This translates into CASNLQVNTEAFF.

V and J are TRBV10-3 and TRBJ1-4; 12 positions match TRBD1. V gave up 2 bases and J gave up 3 bases; unmatched junction bases: 4. This CDR3 has 17 residues. Germline lookup yields CDR1 ENHRY and CDR2 SYGVKD. The CDR3 DNA reads TGTGCCATCAGTGAGGGCCGGGACAGGGGGCCTAATGAAAAACTGTTTTTT. Encoded protein: CAISEGRDRGPNEKLFF.

J is TRBJ2-2 and V is TRBV10-3; D might be TRBD2 (6 bases). CDR3 length: 16 amino acids. V was cut by 6 bases and J by 2 bases, with 16 bases left in between. Germline V gene lookup returns CDR1 ENHRY and CDR2 SYGVKD. The CDR3 is CAISPAPGENTGELFF. The CDR3 nucleotides are TGTGCCATCAGCCCCGCTCCGGGAGAAAACACCGGGGAGCTGTTTTTT.

This clone showed up just a few times. The chain is built from TRBV4-1 and TRBJ1-4, with a tentative D call TRBD1 (5 bases). CDR3 length: 17 amino acids. The V gene's germline CDR1 is MGHRA and CDR2 YSYEKL. Trimming left V 0 bases short and J 8 bases short, with 19 bases between. CDR3 residues: CASSQERLAGYGEKLFF. In DNA form, the CDR3 reads TGCGCCAGCAGCCAAGAGAGGCTCGCAGGGTATGGGGAAAAACTGTTTTTT.

The V call is TRBV7-9, the J call TRBJ2-1; weak D call: TRBD2 (6 bases). The V end lost 3 bases, the J end lost 9 bases, and 9 bases lay between the germline ends. This CDR3 comprises 12 residues. CDR1 and CDR2 from the germline V gene are SEHNR and FQNEAQ (reference sequence). The CDR3 loop reads CASSLSSAEQFF. In nucleotides, the CDR3 is TGTGCCAGCAGCTTGTCTAGCGCTGAGCAGTTCTTC.

The rearrangement uses TRBV4-2 and TRBJ2-5; 12 bases are shared with TRBD2. The CDR3 is made up of 17 amino acids. V was pared by 4 bases and J by 5 bases, with 11 bases of the junction left unmatched. In germline, CDR1 is LGHNA, CDR2 YNFKEQ. CDR3 amino acids: CASSPRELAGGLETQYF. The CDR3 DNA sequence: TGTGCCAGCAGCCCAAGGGAGCTAGCGGGGGGGCTGGAGACCCAGTACTTC.